The 3 T cell receptor beta chains presented below share a single source sample, sequenced in a study of CD8 T cells in ankylosing spondylitis. MiXCR, run by TCRdb on the 5' RACE reads, gives a single entry per CDR3 protein. The sample holds 35,000 or so distinct CDR3 sequences, 5.5% to 7.5% seen once. Sequencing was done on a sample of blood, either unsorted or a sorted T cell fraction (not recorded which). All receptors derive from a male donor with ankylosing spondylitis or in good health (not recorded which).

This sequence joins TRBV5-5 and TRBJ1-6; D remains unclear. The V end was cut by 0 bases, the J end by 6 bases, with 4 bases between. The CDR3 has 13 residues. Per the germline V gene, CDR1 is SGHKS and CDR2 is YYEKEE (reference sequence). CDR3 sequence reads: CASSLVGNSPLHF. The CDR3 nucleotides are TGTGCCAGCAGCTTGGTGGGTAATTCACCCCTCCACTTT.

This clonotype was recorded at least ten times. The chain joins TRBV20-1 to TRBJ1-5, with 8 nucleotides matching TRBD1. The V gene's germline CDR1 is DFQATT and CDR2 SNEGSKA (reference sequence). The CDR3 spans 14 residues. The V gene end was trimmed by 6 bases and the J gene end by 4 bases; junction bases not matched to a gene: 8. The CDR3 nucleotides are TGCAGTGCCGTGACAGGGGTCGTGAATCAGCCCCAGCATTTT. Its protein product is CSAVTGVVNQPQHF.

This clonotype has at least ten counts. At one boundary the junction diverges from the germline segment, which might be a read error. The V call is TRBV7-7, the J call TRBJ2-5; D may match TRBD1 or TRBD2 (5 bases each). There are 15 residues in the CDR3. CDR1 and CDR2 (germline): SSHAT, FNYEAQ (reference sequence). CDR3 nucleotides: TGTGCTAGCAGCCCCGCCGCCGGGACCAGGGAGACCCAGTACTTC. Translated, it gives CASSPAAGTRETQYF.